This T cell receptor (beta chain) originates from a study of blood T cell repertoires in COVID-19. Across the whole study: Donors in the United States, Italy and Spain gave samples during acute or convalescent COVID-19. T cells, B-cell-depleted T cells, or PBMCs supplied cDNA or gDNA.

Trimming took off 5 bases at V and 4 bases at J, with 11 bases between the two ends. In germline, CDR1 is MDHEN, CDR2 SYDVKM. The CDR3 has 13 amino acids. Authors' processing steps: How many nucleated cells were present was estimated from reference gene primer amplification. Assay used: immunoSEQ multiplex PCR; TCRdb lists only in-frame clones, some missing. V and J calls and clone size are copied from that table; D and trimming were computed from the DNA. The profile shows around 250,000 clones, roughly 84% of them singletons. The chain uses TRBV28 and TRBJ1-1; D unclear. What was sequenced was peripheral blood. This sequence was found in a middle-aged woman who had recovered from COVID-19. The CDR3 nucleotides read TGTGCCAGCAGTGGCCAGGTTGGCACTGAAGCTTTCTTT. The encoded protein is CASSGQVGTEAFF.